The 10 T cell receptor beta chains listed next were all sequenced from one sample in a study of OX40 agonist ivuxolimab in advanced cancers. Assay: immunoSEQ multiplex PCR; the TCRdb copy retains only in-frame clones and omits some. This table has some 10,000 clones, 79% appearing once. This specimen consisted of CD4+ or CD8+ T cells sorted from blood, obtained in a trial of the OX40 agonist ivuxolimab. The receptors originated from an adult with an advanced solid tumor such as melanoma, head and neck, liver or kidney cancer.

This clone was seen just once. Written as DNA, the CDR3 is TGTGCCAGCAGTTTATCGCCGGGACAGGGTACCAACTATGGCTACACCTTC. Its translation is CASSLSPGQGTNYGYTF. The gene calls are TRBV27 and TRBJ1-2; 9 positions match TRBD1. CDR1 is MNHEY and CDR2 is SMNVEV in the germline V gene (reference sequence). J lost 2 bases, V lost 0 bases, and 7 bases had no gene match. This CDR3 has 17 residues.

The chain is built from TRBV11-2 and TRBJ2-7; 11 bases are a match to TRBD2. The CDR3 length is 15 residues. Trimming cost V 6 bases and J 5 bases; bases outside gene matches: 9. Germline lookup yields CDR1 SGHAT and CDR2 FQNNGV. The CDR3 coding sequence is TGTGCCAGCAGGTCAGGACTAGCGGGTAGCGACGAGCAGTACTTC. Translation: CASRSGLAGSDEQYF.

The chain carries TRBV27 and TRBJ2-1; D is unclear. V was pared by 3 bases and J by 6 bases, with 12 bases between. The CDR3 runs 14 residues. CDR1 and CDR2 (germline): MNHEY, SMNVEV (reference sequence). The CDR3 bases are TGTGCCAGCAGTTTTCTAGGGCTGTTCAATGAGCAGTTCTTC. Protein product: CASSFLGLFNEQFF.

The rearrangement uses TRBV6-5 and TRBJ1-6, with 7 bases identical to TRBD1. Trimming removed 5 bases from V and 14 bases from J; junction bases left unmatched: 6. The CDR3 has 12 amino acids. Germline-derived CDR1 and CDR2 are MNHEY and SVGAGI. The CDR3 region is CASSPGQPTLHF. CDR3 sequence (DNA): TGTGCCAGCAGTCCGGGACAGCCCACCCTCCACTTT.

The chain uses TRBV2 and TRBJ1-2, with a tentative D call TRBD1 (5 bases). The V gene lost 2 bases and the J gene lost 4 bases, with 17 bases spanning the gap. This CDR3 spans 16 amino acids. Germline-derived CDR1 and CDR2 are SNHLY and FYNNEI. The DNA for the CDR3 is TGTGCCAGCAGTGAACCCCCCGACAGTCCCGTCTATGGCTACACCTTC. This encodes CASSEPPDSPVYGYTF.

The chain has TRBV4-1 and TRBJ1-5; 9 bases are shared with TRBD1. Unmatched junction bases numbered 7, after V lost 2 bases and J lost 2 bases. CDR3 length: 17 amino acids. CDR1 is MGHRA and CDR2 is YSYEKL in the germline V gene. CDR3 amino acids: CASSQLTGGTGNQPQHF. The CDR3 DNA follows: TGCGCCAGCAGCCAACTTACAGGGGGCACGGGCAATCAGCCCCAGCATTTT.

Only one count was recorded for this clone. The chain combines TRBV19 with TRBJ2-7; D is unresolved. In germline, CDR1 is LNHDA, CDR2 SQIVND (reference sequence). The CDR3 consists of 14 residues. Trimming removed 5 bases from V and 1 base from J, with 12 bases in between. The CDR3 spells CASSPSQFSYEQYF. CDR3 bases: TGTGCCAGTAGTCCCTCCCAGTTTTCCTACGAGCAGTACTTC.

The V and J genes are TRBV27 and TRBJ1-1, with D maybe TRBD1 (5 bases). The CDR3 sequence is 15 residues long. The V and J ends lost 5 bases and 3 bases respectively, with 16 bases between them. CDR1 MNHEY and CDR2 SMNVEV come from the germline V gene (reference sequence). The CDR3 sequence is CASSPQDTIYTEAFF. Written as DNA, the CDR3 is TGTGCCAGCAGTCCCCAGGACACGATATACACTGAAGCTTTCTTT.

This chain uses TRBV13 with TRBJ1-4; 9 bases line up with TRBD1. The CDR3 is 14 residues long. The ends lost 5 bases at V and 6 bases at J; junction bases unmatched: 4. Looked up from germline, CDR1 is PRHDT and CDR2 is FYEKMQ (reference sequence). Here the CDR3 reads CASSTRDRDEKLFF. Here the CDR3 DNA reads TGTGCCAGCAGCACCCGGGACAGGGATGAAAAACTGTTTTTT.

Judged by abundance, this clone is medium-sized. The chain uses TRBV30 and TRBJ1-1, with TRBD1 matching over 8 bases. The CDR3 extends over 15 amino acids. Looked up from germline, CDR1 is GTSNPN and CDR2 is SVGIG (reference sequence). V trimming: 2 bases; J trimming: 5 bases; junction bases outside the gene matches: 10. CDR3 residues: CAWSPQDRVGTEAFF. The CDR3 DNA follows: TGTGCCTGGAGTCCGCAGGACAGGGTCGGAACTGAAGCTTTCTTT.